This entry lists 10 T cell receptor beta chains sequenced from one sample in a study of CD4 T cells in relation to SARS-CoV-2 and coronaviruses. Which antigens these TCRs recognize remains unknown. Sequenced by immunoSEQ multiplex PCR; TCRdb stores in-frame clones only, minus some. The sample includes under 25,000 clones, approximately 80% of them seen just once. CD4+ T cells from unexposed donors were obtained before the COVID-19 pandemic (2011-2018). Isolation of CD4+ T cells took place after less than 13 days in culture. Sequenced input: CD4+ T cells from PBMCs, cultured in vitro. The receptors stem from a human donor in good health.

The J gene is TRBJ2-3, the V gene TRBV10-2; D may be TRBD2 (6 bases). The CDR3 consists of 14 residues. The germline V and J ends were trimmed by 8 bases and 1 base, with 13 bases remaining between them. CDR1 and CDR2 (germline): WSHSY, SAAADI. CDR3 sequence: CASGEASRTDTQYF. The CDR3, as DNA: TGCGCCAGCGGGGAGGCCTCACGCACAGATACGCAGTATTTT.

The gene calls are TRBV24-1 and TRBJ2-7, with a possible D match to TRBD1 (6 bases). The CDR3 extends over 13 amino acids. Germline CDR1 and CDR2: KGHDR and SFDVKD. Between the trimmed V and J ends, which lost 5 bases and 3 bases, there was a span of 10 bases. The CDR3 is CATSGTVLYEQYF. Here the CDR3 DNA reads TGTGCCACCAGTGGGACAGTTCTCTACGAGCAGTACTTC.

The chain carries TRBV2 and TRBJ2-3, with D possibly matching TRBD2 (6 bases). Germline values: CDR1 SNHLY, CDR2 FYNNEI. V lost 3 bases to trimming and J lost 0 bases, with 10 bases between them. This CDR3 has 15 amino acids. The CDR3 nucleotides read TGTGCCAGCAGTGAGCCGGGAGAAAGCACAGATACGCAGTATTTT. Protein product: CASSEPGESTDTQYF. Full variable domain (outside the CDR3, taken from reference TRBV2 and TRBJ2-3): EPEVTQTPSHQVTQMGQEVILRCVPISNHLYFYWYRQILGQKVEFLVSFYNNEISEKSEIFDDQFSVERPDGSNFTLKIRSTKLEDSAMYFCASSEPGESTDTQYFGPGTRLTVL.

The genes are TRBV19 and TRBJ1-5; D remains ambiguous. Germline CDR1 and CDR2: LNHDA and SQIVND (reference sequence). This CDR3 region has 13 residues. V lost 1 base and J 4 bases, leaving 5 bases between the germline ends. CDR3 DNA: TGTGCCAGTAGTATAGTGGAGAATCAGCCCCAGCATTTT. This sequence encodes CASSIVENQPQHF.

The rearrangement links TRBV7-2 to TRBJ2-5, with TRBD2 matching 8 bases. The CDR3 length is 15 residues. V shed 3 bases and J 5 bases; nucleotides not matched to a gene: 8. Germline CDR1 SGHTA, CDR2 FQGNSA. CDR3 residues: CASSFQSGSGETQYF. CDR3 nucleotides: TGTGCCAGCAGCTTCCAAAGCGGGAGCGGGGAGACCCAGTACTTC.

In this sample, this clone turned up a few times. V gene TRBV7-9 combines with J gene TRBJ2-3; the D call may be TRBD1 or TRBD2 (6 bases each). V gave up 6 bases and J gave up 6 bases, with 16 bases separating them. CDR1 is SEHNR and CDR2 is FQNEAQ in the germline V gene (reference sequence). The CDR3 covers 14 residues. For the CDR3, the DNA is TGTGCCAGCAGTATTAGCGGAGGGGGGGATACGCAGTATTTT. Protein: CASSISGGGDTQYF. Drawing the rest from reference TRBV7-9 and TRBJ2-3, the complete variable domain is DTGVSQNPRHKITKRGQNVTFRCDPISEHNRLYWYRQTLGQGPEFLTYFQNEAQLEKSRLLSDRFSAERPKGSFSTLEIQRTEQGDSAMYLCASSISGGGDTQYFGPGTRLTVL.

This chain connects TRBV4-1 to TRBJ1-2, with D unresolved. Trimming took 0 bases from V and 9 from J, leaving 11 bases between them. The CDR3 is made up of 13 amino acids. Germline loops: CDR1 MGHRA, CDR2 YSYEKL. The CDR3 coding sequence is TGCGCCAGCAGCCAAGACCCCGGAGGTAGCTACACCTTC. This encodes CASSQDPGGSYTF.

The chain couples TRBV11-2 to TRBJ2-5; D not certain. The germline gives CDR1 SGHAT, CDR2 FQNNGV. The CDR3 contains 11 residues. Deletions cut 6 bases from V and 2 bases from J, with 4 bases between. This CDR3 reads CASRRQETQYF. The CDR3 bases are TGTGCCAGCAGACGACAAGAGACCCAGTACTTC.

The V and J genes are TRBV6-1 and TRBJ2-2; D not resolved. The CDR3 contains 14 residues. Trimming removed 2 bases from V and 4 bases from J, with 8 bases in between. CDR1 and CDR2 (germline): MNHNS, SASEGT. The CDR3 reads CASSERPATGELFF. CDR3 nucleotides: TGTGCCAGCAGTGAACGTCCGGCCACCGGGGAGCTGTTTTTT.

V is TRBV2 and J is TRBJ2-1, with D hard to call. The CDR3 length is 12 residues. V dropped 5 bases and J dropped 2 bases, with 4 bases sitting between them. The V gene's germline CDR1 is SNHLY and CDR2 FYNNEI. The CDR3, as DNA: TGTGCCAGCAGTTCGCCCTACAATGAGCAGTTCTTC. Translated: CASSSPYNEQFF.